This T cell receptor beta chain appears in the sequencing data of a study of cytomegalovirus exposure and HLA in healthy donors. Study findings and constraints: Cytomegalovirus status, reportedly, was diagnosed with high specificity and sensitivity by the classifier.

With respect to this clone: Antigen: not known.

Vbeta (60) and Jbeta (13) primers were used in the PCR. Libraries were prepared by immunoSEQ multiplex PCR; TCRdb keeps only in-frame clonotypes and omits some of them. Of 180,000 or so clones listed, more than 70% are singletons. The germline gives CDR1 SQVTM, CDR2 ANQGSEA. CDR3 size: 13 residues. Trimming stripped 5 bases from V and 0 bases from J, with 10 bases between. The chain is built from TRBV29-1 and TRBJ1-1, with D possibly matching TRBD1 (5 bases). What was sequenced was PBMCs. This TCR was recovered from a woman in her 40s in good health and CMV-seropositive. The CDR3 protein is CSVPAGMNTEAFF. Written as DNA, the CDR3 is TGCAGCGTTCCGGCAGGGATGAACACTGAAGCTTTCTTT.